Following are 10 T cell receptor beta chains from one sample sequenced in a study of Graves' ophthalmopathy and Graves' hyperthyroidism. Beta-chain TCR CDR3 regions were amplified from RNA transcripts. The first round was an RT-PCR with HTBI primers, and the second round was a multiplex PCR. TCRdb processed the multiplex PCR reads anew with MiXCR; each CDR3 protein has one entry. The repertoire holds about 620,000 distinct CDR3 sequences, around a fifth seen once, with approximately 7.7% in the top ten. The sequenced sample consisted of peripheral blood. These receptors were obtained from a woman aged 18-29 years with stable Graves' hyperthyroidism. Some clones in this sample may be carry-over from other donors' samples.

This clonotype appeared a few times. The chain links TRBV18 to TRBJ1-2; D not resolved. Germline V CDR1 and CDR2: KGHSH, LQKENI. The CDR3 runs to 13 residues. V was trimmed by 5 bases and J by 6 bases, leaving 13 bases between them. CDR3: CASSGKNGNGYTF. The CDR3 DNA sequence: TGTGCCAGCTCAGGCAAGAACGGGAATGGCTACACCTTC.

With regard to this clonotype: A read error may produce the germline difference seen at one junction end. The chain uses TRBV12-5 and TRBJ1-2; D not certain. Germline V lookup: CDR1 LGHNT, CDR2 FRNRAP. The CDR3 runs 13 residues. The CDR3 reads CASRFLTAYGYTF. The CDR3 nucleotides read TGTGCTAGTCGTTTCCTTACAGCCTATGGCTACACCTTC.

In its sample, this clonotype was seen a few times. The J gene is TRBJ1-2, the V gene TRBV6-1, with TRBD1 as a possible D gene (5 bases). Germline CDR1 MNHNS, CDR2 SASEGT. The CDR3 extends over 14 amino acids. V lost 3 bases, J lost 3 bases, and 11 bases lay in between. Here the CDR3 DNA reads TGTGCCAGCAGTGATGTCGGACACTACTATGGCTACACCTTC. Its protein is CASSDVGHYYGYTF.

This clonotype was seen a few times. The chain uses TRBV10-3 and TRBJ2-7, with D hard to call. This CDR3 is built from 13 residues. Germline CDR1 reads ENHRY; CDR2 reads SYGVKD. Between the trimmed V and J ends, which lost 8 bases and 4 bases, there was a span of 15 bases. CDR3 amino acids: CAIRYTQEYEQYF. The CDR3 nucleotides are TGTGCCATCCGATATACTCAGGAGTACGAGCAGTACTTC.

This chain uses TRBV5-1 with TRBJ2-7, with D unresolved. Germline V gene lookup returns CDR1 SGHRS and CDR2 YFSETQ. CDR3 size: 14 residues. The germline V and J ends were trimmed by 4 bases and 0 bases, with 11 bases remaining between them. The CDR3 sequence is CASSNPRSSYEQYF. In DNA, the CDR3 is TGCGCCAGCAGCAACCCACGGAGCTCCTACGAGCAGTACTTC.

This clonotype was picked up many times. The chain links TRBV19 to TRBJ1-2; D unclear. CDR1 is LNHDA and CDR2 is SQIVND in the germline V gene (reference sequence). Deletions cut 9 bases from V and 2 bases from J, with 10 bases between. The CDR3 loop spans 12 amino acids. Written as DNA, the CDR3 is TGTGCCAGCGAAACACCAAACTATGGCTACACCTTC. It encodes CASETPNYGYTF.

In this sample, this clonotype turned up many times. This chain connects TRBV7-9 to TRBJ1-2, with 7 bases matching TRBD1. Trimming cost V 6 bases and J 8 bases; bases outside gene matches: 9. There are 13 residues in the CDR3. Germline assignment: CDR1 SEHNR and CDR2 FQNEAQ (reference sequence). For the CDR3, the DNA is TGTGCCAGCAGAACAGACAGGGATAACGGCTACACCTTC. This encodes CASRTDRDNGYTF.

This clonotype was picked up many times. This sequence joins TRBV3-1 and TRBJ1-2; D might be TRBD1 (6 bases). The CDR3 loop spans 13 amino acids. Trimming shortened V by 1 base and J by 8 bases, and 11 bases separated the two germline ends. Germline CDR1 reads LGHDT; CDR2 reads YNNKEL (reference sequence). The CDR3 coding sequence is TGTGCCAGCAGCCAAGCGACAGGACTGGGCTACACCTTC. It encodes CASSQATGLGYTF.

The chain is built from TRBV15 and TRBJ1-2; D remains ambiguous. Germline V CDR1 and CDR2: LNHNV, YYDKDF (reference sequence). Trimming pared 0 bases from V and 0 bases from J, leaving 11 bases between. The CDR3 extends over 16 amino acids. The CDR3 loop is CATSRDARPTNYGYTF. CDR3 sequence (DNA): TGTGCCACCAGCAGAGATGCCAGACCCACTAACTATGGCTACACCTTC.

At least ten counts were recorded for this clonotype. The chain has TRBV4-1 and TRBJ2-7; 7 nucleotides line up with TRBD1. The CDR3 has 16 amino acids. Unmatched junction bases numbered 8, after V lost 3 bases and J lost 0 bases. The V gene's germline CDR1 is MGHRA and CDR2 YSYEKL. CDR3 DNA: TGCGCCAGCAGCCACCAACAAAGACAGGGCTCCTACGAGCAGTACTTC. Protein: CASSHQQRQGSYEQYF.